The T cell receptor (beta chain) under discussion was sequenced for a study of cytomegalovirus exposure and HLA in healthy donors. Study conclusions and caveats: Published work reported that the classifier diagnosed cytomegalovirus status with high specificity and sensitivity. The finding came from a later analysis; first-cohort TCR clusters tended to co-occur in the 95 to 150 validation repertoires. Cytomegalovirus association was assigned to about 180 TCR beta chains.

Remarks on this clone: The antigen is unknown.

Germline V gives CDR1 SGHAT, CDR2 FQNNGV. CDR3 size: 14 residues. V lost 5 bases and J lost 0, with 10 bases in between. Method: immunoSEQ multiplex PCR; TCRdb's copy keeps in-frame clones and lacks some. The table shows 160,000 or so clones, with roughly 83% occurring only once. The donors were members of the validation cohort comprising about 120 subjects, separate from the roughly 670-subject first cohort. This chain links TRBV11-2 with TRBJ1-1; TRBD1 is a possible D gene (5 bases). This sequence originates from a man under 40 in good health and CMV-seropositive. Sequenced: PBMCs. CDR3: CASSKGLLNTEAFF. Written as DNA, the CDR3 is TGTGCCAGCAGCAAGGGACTATTGAACACTGAAGCTTTCTTT.